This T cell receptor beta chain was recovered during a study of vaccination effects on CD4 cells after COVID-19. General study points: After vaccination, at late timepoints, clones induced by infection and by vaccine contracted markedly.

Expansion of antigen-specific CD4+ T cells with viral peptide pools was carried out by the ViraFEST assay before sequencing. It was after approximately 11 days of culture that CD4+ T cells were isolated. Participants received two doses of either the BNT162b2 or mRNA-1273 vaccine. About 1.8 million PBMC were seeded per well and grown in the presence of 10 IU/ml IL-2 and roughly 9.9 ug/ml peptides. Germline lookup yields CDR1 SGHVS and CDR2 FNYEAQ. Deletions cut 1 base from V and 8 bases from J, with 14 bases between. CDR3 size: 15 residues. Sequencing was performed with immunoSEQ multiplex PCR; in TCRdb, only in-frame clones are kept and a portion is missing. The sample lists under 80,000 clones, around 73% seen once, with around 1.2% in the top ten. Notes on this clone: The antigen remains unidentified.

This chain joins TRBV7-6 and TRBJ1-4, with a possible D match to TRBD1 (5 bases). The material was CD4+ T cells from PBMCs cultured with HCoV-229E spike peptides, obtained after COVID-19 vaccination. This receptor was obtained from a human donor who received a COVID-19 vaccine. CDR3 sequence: CASSLVAGISEKLFF. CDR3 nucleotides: TGTGCCAGCAGCTTAGTTGCAGGGATTAGCGAAAAACTGTTTTTT.